The clone carrying this T cell receptor (beta chain) was picked up a small number of times. Germline loops: CDR1 SGDLS, CDR2 YYNGEE. V was shortened by 0 bases and J by 5 bases, with 12 bases between the two germline ends. The CDR3 totals 15 residues. TCRdb itself ran the RT-PCR reads through MiXCR, one entry per CDR3 protein. There are almost 700,000 distinct CDR3 sequences in the sample; 13% to 15% occur only once, and 3.6% lies in the top ten. The sample comprised memory CD4+ T cells from blood. V usage is TRBV9 and J usage is TRBJ2-1; D is perhaps TRBD2 (5 bases). The source is a female donor in good health, serving as a healthy control. The DNA for the CDR3 is TGTGCCAGCAGCGTAGATCCGGGGTTCGACAATGAGCAGTTCTTC. This sequence encodes CASSVDPGFDNEQFF.